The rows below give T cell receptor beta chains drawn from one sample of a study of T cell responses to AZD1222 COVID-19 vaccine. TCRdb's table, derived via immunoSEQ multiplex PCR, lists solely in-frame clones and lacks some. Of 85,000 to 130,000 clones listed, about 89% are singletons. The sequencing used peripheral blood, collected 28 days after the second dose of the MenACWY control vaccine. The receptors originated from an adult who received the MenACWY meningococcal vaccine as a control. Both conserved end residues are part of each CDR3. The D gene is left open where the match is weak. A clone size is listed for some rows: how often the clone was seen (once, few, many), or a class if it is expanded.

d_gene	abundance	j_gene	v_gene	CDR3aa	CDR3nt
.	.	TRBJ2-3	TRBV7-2	CASSSKGGSTDTQYF	TGTGCCAGCAGCTCAAAGGGGGGCTCCACAGATACGCAGTATTTT
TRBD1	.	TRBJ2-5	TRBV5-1	CASSPGTGQETQYF	TGCGCCAGCAGCCCCGGGACAGGACAAGAGACCCAGTACTTC
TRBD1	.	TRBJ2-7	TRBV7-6	CASSLTGTSSYEQYF	TGTGCCAGCAGCTTGACAGGGACGAGCTCCTACGAGCAGTACTTC
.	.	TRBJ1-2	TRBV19	CASRRGLLQVDYGYTF	TGTGCCAGTAGAAGAGGGCTACTACAGGTTGACTATGGCTACACCTTC
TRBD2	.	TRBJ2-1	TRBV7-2	CASSAGTSGNNEQFF	TGTGCCAGCAGCGCCGGGACTAGCGGAAACAATGAGCAGTTCTTC
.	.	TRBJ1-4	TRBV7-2	CASSPMGILTNEKLFF	TGTGCCAGCAGCCCAATGGGGATCCTAACTAATGAAAAACTGTTTTTT
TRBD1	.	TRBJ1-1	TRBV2	CASSHPGGHTEAFF	TGTGCCAGCAGTCACCCAGGGGGCCACACTGAAGCTTTCTTT
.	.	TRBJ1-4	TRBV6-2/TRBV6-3	CASSSGPGWALFF	TGTGCCAGCAGCTCGGGACCAGGTTGGGCATTGTTTTTT
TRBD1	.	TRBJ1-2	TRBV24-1	CATSETGLPYGYTF	TGTGCCACCAGTGAGACAGGGTTACCTTATGGCTACACCTTC
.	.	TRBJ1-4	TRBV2	CASSETGPTNEKLFF	TGTGCCAGCAGTGAAACAGGCCCAACTAATGAAAAACTGTTTTTT
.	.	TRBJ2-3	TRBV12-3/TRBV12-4	CASSLSRTDTQYF	TGTGCCAGCAGTTTATCGCGTACAGATACGCAGTATTTT
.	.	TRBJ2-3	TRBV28	CASSFSGVRTDTQYF	TGTGCCAGCAGTTTCTCGGGGGTTCGCACAGATACGCAGTATTTT
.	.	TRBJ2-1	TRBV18	CASSPGSGRNEQFF	TGTGCCAGCTCACCCGGCTCCGGTCGCAATGAGCAGTTCTTC
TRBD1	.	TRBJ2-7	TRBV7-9	CASSSGTGVLEQYF	TGTGCCAGCAGCTCCGGGACAGGGGTTCTCGAGCAGTACTTC
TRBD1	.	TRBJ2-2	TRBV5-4	CASSPGQGRGGELFF	TGTGCCAGCAGCCCCGGACAGGGAAGAGGCGGGGAGCTGTTTTTT
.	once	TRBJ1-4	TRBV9	CASSVGGVQEKLFF	TGTGCCAGCAGCGTAGGAGGGGTTCAGGAAAAACTGTTTTTT
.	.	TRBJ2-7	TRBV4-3	CASSQDRSGEQYF	TGCGCCAGCAGCCAAGATCGATCGGGCGAGCAGTACTTC
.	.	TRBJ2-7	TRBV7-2	CASSLRGRQPYEQYF	TGTGCCAGCAGCTTAAGGGGTCGACAGCCCTACGAGCAGTACTTC
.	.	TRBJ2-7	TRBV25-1	CASSGGVGLDIDEQYF	TGTGCCAGCAGTGGAGGGGTGGGGTTGGATATCGACGAGCAGTACTTC
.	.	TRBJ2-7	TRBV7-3	CASSLTGSTYEQYF	TGTGCCAGCAGCTTAACTGGCAGCACCTACGAGCAGTACTTC
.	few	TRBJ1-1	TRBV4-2	CASSQDQLGTEAFF	TGTGCCAGCAGCCAGGACCAGTTGGGTACTGAAGCTTTCTTT
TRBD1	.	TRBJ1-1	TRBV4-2	CASSQDRDRGDTEAFF	TGTGCCAGCAGCCAAGATCGGGACAGGGGGGACACTGAAGCTTTCTTT
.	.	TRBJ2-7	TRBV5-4	CASSLPPSKTETYEQYF	TGTGCCAGCAGCTTGCCCCCTTCGAAGACGGAGACCTACGAGCAGTACTTC
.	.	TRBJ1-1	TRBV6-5	CASTDAENTEAFF	TGTGCCAGCACAGACGCGGAGAACACTGAAGCTTTCTTT
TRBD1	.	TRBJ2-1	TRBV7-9	CASSLTGTGFYNEQFF	TGTGCCAGCAGCTTAACCGGGACAGGCTTCTACAATGAGCAGTTCTTC
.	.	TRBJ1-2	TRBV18	CASSPPGTTLYGYTF	TGTGCCAGCTCACCACCCGGGACTACCCTCTATGGCTACACCTTC
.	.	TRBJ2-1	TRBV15	CATKGELGVSNEQFF	TGTGCCACCAAGGGCGAACTAGGGGTGAGCAATGAGCAGTTCTTC
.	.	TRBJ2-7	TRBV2	CASSEGRATYEQYF	TGTGCCAGCAGTGAGGGAAGGGCCACCTACGAGCAGTACTTC
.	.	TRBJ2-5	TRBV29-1	CSVAQGSRQETQYF	TGCAGCGTTGCCCAAGGTTCCAGGCAAGAGACCCAGTACTTC
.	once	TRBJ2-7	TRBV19	CASSIDLFGASYEQYF	TGTGCCAGTAGTATAGATCTATTCGGGGCCAGCTACGAGCAGTACTTC
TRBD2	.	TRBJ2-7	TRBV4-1	CASSVQRGSLGSWEQYF	TGCGCCAGCAGCGTCCAGCGGGGGTCACTGGGTTCCTGGGAGCAGTACTTC
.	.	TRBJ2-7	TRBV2	CARGSTGSREQYF	TGTGCCAGAGGCTCTACAGGGTCGAGAGAGCAGTACTTC
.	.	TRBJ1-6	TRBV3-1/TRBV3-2	CASSQGMGRRDGSPLHF	TGTGCCAGCAGCCAAGGAATGGGCAGGAGAGATGGGTCACCCCTCCACTTT
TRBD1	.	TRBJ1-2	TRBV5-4	CASRPTGASFYGYTF	TGTGCCAGCAGGCCCACAGGGGCCTCTTTCTATGGCTACACCTTC
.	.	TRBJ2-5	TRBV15	CATSRDRGHQETQYF	TGTGCCACCAGCAGAGATCGGGGTCACCAAGAGACCCAGTACTTC
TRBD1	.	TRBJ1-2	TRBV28	CASSAGQGRYTF	TGTGCCAGCAGTGCCGGACAGGGCCGCTACACCTTC
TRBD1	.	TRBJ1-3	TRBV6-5	CASHRGPGNTIYF	TGTGCCAGCCACAGGGGACCTGGAAACACCATATATTTT
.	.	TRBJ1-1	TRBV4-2	CASSQEGGGWNTEAFF	TGTGCCAGCAGCCAAGAGGGGGGAGGATGGAACACTGAAGCTTTCTTT
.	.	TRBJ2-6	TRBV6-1	CASSEEAGTGANVLTF	TGTGCCAGCAGTGAAGAGGCGGGGACCGGGGCCAACGTCCTGACTTTC
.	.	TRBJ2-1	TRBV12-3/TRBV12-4	CASSSWDNEFF	TGTGCCAGCAGTTCGTGGGACAACGAGTTCTTC
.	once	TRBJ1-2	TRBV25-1	CASSESQARGSYGYTF	TGTGCCAGCAGTGAATCCCAAGCCAGGGGAAGCTATGGCTACACCTTC
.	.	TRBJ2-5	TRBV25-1	CASSVGYDLQETQYF	TGTGCCAGCAGTGTGGGATATGACCTCCAAGAGACCCAGTACTTC
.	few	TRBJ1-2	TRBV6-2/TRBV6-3	CASSPGQLYGYTF	TGTGCCAGCAGTCCCGGACAGCTCTATGGCTACACCTTC
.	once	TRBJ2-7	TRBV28	CASSGSLLAYEQYF	TGTGCCAGCAGTGGGTCGTTACTAGCTTACGAGCAGTACTTC
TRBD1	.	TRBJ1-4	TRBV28	CATRQGWEKLFF	TGTGCCACCCGACAGGGATGGGAAAAACTGTTTTTT
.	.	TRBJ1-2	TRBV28	CASSLYGRDYTF	TGTGCCAGCAGTCTCTACGGACGGGACTACACCTTC
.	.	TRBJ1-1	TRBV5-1	CASSLTGSRDTEAFF	TGCGCCAGCAGCTTGACAGGGTCAAGGGACACTGAAGCTTTCTTT